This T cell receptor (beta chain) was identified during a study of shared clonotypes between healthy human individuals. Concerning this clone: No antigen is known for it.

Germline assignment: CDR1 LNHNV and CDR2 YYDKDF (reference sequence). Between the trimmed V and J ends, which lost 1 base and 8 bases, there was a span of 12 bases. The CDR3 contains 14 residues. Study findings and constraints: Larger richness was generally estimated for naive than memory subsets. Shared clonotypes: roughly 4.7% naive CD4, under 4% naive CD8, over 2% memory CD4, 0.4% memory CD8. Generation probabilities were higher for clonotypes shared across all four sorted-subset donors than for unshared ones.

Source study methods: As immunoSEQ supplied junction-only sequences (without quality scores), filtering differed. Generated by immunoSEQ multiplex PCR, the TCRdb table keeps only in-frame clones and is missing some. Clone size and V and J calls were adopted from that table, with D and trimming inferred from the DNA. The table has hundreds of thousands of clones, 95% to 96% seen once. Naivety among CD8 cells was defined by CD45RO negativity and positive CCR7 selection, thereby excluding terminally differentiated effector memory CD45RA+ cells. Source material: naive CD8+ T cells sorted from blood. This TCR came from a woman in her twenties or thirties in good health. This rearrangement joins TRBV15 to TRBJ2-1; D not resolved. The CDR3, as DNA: TGTGCCACCAGCAGAGTCTCTGGTCTGGATGAGCAGTTCTTC. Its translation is CATSRVSGLDEQFF.